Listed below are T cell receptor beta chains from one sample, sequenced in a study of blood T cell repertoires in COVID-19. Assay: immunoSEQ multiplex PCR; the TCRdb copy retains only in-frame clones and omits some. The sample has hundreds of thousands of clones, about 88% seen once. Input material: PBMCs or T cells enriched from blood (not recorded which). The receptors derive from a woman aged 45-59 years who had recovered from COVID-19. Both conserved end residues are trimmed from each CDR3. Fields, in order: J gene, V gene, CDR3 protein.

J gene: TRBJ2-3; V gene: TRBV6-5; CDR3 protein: ASSLLGGVIDTQY
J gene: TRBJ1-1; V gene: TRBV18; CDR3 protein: ASSLAGQGSATEAF
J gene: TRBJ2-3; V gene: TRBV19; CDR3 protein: ASSDGGTVPDTQY
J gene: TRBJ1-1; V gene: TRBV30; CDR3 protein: ACQDTGLQGAANTEAF
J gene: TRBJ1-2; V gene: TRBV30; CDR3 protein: AWSGGQSGGYT
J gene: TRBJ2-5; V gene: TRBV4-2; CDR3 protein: ASSLTSGRAVSTKTQY
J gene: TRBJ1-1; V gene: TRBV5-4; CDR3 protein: ASSLKQGRHNTEAF
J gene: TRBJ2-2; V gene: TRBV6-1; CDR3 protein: ASSQGTSGRGGELF
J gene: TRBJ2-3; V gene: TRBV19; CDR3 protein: ASRIDTSTDTQY
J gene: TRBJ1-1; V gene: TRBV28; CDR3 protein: ASSWQNTEAF
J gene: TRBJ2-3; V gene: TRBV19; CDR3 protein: ASRKNSGSTDTQY
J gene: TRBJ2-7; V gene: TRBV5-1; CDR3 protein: ASSLGEAYEQY
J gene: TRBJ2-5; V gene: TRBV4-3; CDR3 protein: ASSQEGLGAQY
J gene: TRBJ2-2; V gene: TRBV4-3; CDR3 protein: ASSQDHRGAGELF
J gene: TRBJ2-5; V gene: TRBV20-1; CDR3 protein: SARPQETQY
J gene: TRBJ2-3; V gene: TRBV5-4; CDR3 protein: ASSLGGRRGSTDTQY
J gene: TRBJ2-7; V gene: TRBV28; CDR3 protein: ASRPGAPSYEQY
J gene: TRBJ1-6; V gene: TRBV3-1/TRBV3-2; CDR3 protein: ASSQETGGYSPLH
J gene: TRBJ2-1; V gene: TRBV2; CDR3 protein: ASSEAQRFEQF
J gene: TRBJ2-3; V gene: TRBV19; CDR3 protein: ASTAREGATDTQY
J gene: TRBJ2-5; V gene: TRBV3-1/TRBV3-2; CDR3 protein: ASSSQTSGRLETQY
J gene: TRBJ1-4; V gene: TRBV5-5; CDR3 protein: ASSLAGLSSEKLF
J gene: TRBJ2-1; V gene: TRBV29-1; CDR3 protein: SVVRPSGRALEQF
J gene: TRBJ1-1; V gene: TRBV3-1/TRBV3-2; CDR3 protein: ASSQDRGIEAF
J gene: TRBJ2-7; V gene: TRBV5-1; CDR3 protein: ASRAGVTTYEQY
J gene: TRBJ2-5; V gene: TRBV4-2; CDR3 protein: ASSQGRTIETQY
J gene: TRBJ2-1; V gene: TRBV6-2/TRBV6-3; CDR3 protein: ASSHRLAGTYNEQF
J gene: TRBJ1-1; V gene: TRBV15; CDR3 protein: ATSRDLAGGSAEAF
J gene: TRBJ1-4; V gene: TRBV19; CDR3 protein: ASSSQLTSGATNEKLF
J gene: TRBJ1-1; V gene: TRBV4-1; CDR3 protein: ASSQGPGLEAF
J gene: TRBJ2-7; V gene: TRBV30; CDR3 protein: AWSSGGSRGEQY
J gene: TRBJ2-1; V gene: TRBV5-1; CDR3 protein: ASSSQLAGSYNEQF
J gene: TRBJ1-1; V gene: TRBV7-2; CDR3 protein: ASSLRDNLNTEAF
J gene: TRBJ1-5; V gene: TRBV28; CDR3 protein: ASSPPSKTSASNQPQH
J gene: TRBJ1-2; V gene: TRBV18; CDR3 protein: ASSLSQLANYGYT
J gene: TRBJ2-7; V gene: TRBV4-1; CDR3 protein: ASSQGGQESSYEQY
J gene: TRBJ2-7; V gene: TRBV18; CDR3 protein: ASSPPGQGPEQY
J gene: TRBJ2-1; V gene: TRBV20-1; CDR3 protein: SAIHFEQF
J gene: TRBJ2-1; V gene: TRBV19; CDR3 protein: ASSISMAGNEQF
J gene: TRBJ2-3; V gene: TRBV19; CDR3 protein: ASASGTSGRMADTQY
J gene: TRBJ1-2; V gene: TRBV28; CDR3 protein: ASKDPGQSNYGYT
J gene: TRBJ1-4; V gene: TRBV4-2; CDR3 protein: ASSQTPGRGDEKLF
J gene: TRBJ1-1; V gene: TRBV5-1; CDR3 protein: ASSSPKGQSNTEAF
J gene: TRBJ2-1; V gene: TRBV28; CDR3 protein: ASSIAGELF
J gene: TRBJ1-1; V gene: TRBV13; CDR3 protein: ASSPRGSGSEAF
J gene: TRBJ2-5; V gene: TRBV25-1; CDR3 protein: ASSGVGRGETQY
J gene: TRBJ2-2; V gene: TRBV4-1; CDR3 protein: ASRQQGNTGELF